This TCR beta chain was obtained from a study of CD8 T cells in Susac syndrome. Looking at the study overall: The Susac syndrome patients were therapy-naive, on corticosteroids, or on intravenous immunoglobulin alone at blood draw. Regarding the study as a whole: The CD4+ T cell repertoires, which came from Susac syndrome patients, showed no sign of clonal expansion.

Blood CD8+ and CD4+ T cells underwent high-throughput TCR beta sequencing. The CDR3 runs 16 residues. V lost 3 bases, J lost 4 bases, and 11 bases stayed unmatched. Germline values: CDR1 LGHDT, CDR2 YNNKEL (reference sequence). This clonotype was seen just once. Its antigen is not known. Random hexamers served to reverse transcribe roughly 0.45 to 1 ug RNA. TCRdb called the immunoSEQ multiplex PCR reads again in MiXCR, with one record for every CDR3 protein. This table holds 150,000 to 200,000 distinct CDR3 sequences, 90% to 95% found once. Source material: CD4+ T cells from PBMCs. The chain has TRBV3-1 and TRBJ1-1; TRBD1 aligns across 7 bases. The source of this sequence is a human donor with Susac syndrome. The CDR3 nucleotides read TGTGCCAGCAGCCAGTGGATGAGACAGGGCACCACTGAAGCTTTCTTT. This gives the protein CASSQWMRQGTTEAFF.